This T cell receptor (beta chain) comes out of a study of cytomegalovirus exposure and HLA in healthy donors. V was pared by 0 bases and J by 4 bases, with 5 bases of the junction left unmatched. This CDR3 contains 15 residues. CDR1 and CDR2 (germline): SGHDN, FVKESK. Study conclusions and caveats: Per published reports, the classifier diagnosed cytomegalovirus status with high specificity and sensitivity. Researchers catalogued roughly 170 TCR beta chains as cytomegalovirus-associated.

Comment on this clone: The antigen remains undetermined.

TCRdb's copy holds only in-frame clones and misses some; the assay was immunoSEQ multiplex PCR. Of 190,000 or so clones in the sample, 65% to 85% were seen once. The chain uses TRBV14 and TRBJ1-1, with 7 bases lining up with TRBD1. The TCR was taken from a woman between 18 and 30 years old in good health and CMV-seropositive. Sequencing used PBMCs. The DNA for the CDR3 is TGTGCCAGCAGCCAAGATACAGGGGTTCGCACTGAAGCTTTCTTT. This translates into CASSQDTGVRTEAFF.